This entry is about one T cell receptor beta chain. CDR3 length: 16 residues. V was pared by 6 bases and J by 3 bases, with 18 bases between. Looked up from germline, CDR1 is MDHEN and CDR2 is SYDVKM. These data are taken from a study of blood T cell repertoires in COVID-19. Study information: Samples taken during acute and convalescent COVID-19 were collected in the United States, Italy and Spain. T cells, B-cell-depleted T cells, or PBMCs supplied cDNA or gDNA.

Authors' methods: The assay estimated nucleated cells by amplifying reference gene primers. Measured with immunoSEQ multiplex PCR; TCRdb has only the in-frame clones, and not every one. V and J calls and clone size follow that table, whereas D and trimming were derived from the DNA. The table includes 170,000 or so clones, roughly 78% detected once. The TCR comes from a man aged 70 or older with active or convalescent COVID-19. The sample was peripheral blood. This rearrangement joins TRBV28 to TRBJ1-5; TRBD1 is a possible D gene (6 bases). The CDR3 DNA follows: TGTGCCAGCAGGCCCAACAGGGTATTGAACAATCAGCCCCAGCATTTT. This gives the protein CASRPNRVLNNQPQHF.